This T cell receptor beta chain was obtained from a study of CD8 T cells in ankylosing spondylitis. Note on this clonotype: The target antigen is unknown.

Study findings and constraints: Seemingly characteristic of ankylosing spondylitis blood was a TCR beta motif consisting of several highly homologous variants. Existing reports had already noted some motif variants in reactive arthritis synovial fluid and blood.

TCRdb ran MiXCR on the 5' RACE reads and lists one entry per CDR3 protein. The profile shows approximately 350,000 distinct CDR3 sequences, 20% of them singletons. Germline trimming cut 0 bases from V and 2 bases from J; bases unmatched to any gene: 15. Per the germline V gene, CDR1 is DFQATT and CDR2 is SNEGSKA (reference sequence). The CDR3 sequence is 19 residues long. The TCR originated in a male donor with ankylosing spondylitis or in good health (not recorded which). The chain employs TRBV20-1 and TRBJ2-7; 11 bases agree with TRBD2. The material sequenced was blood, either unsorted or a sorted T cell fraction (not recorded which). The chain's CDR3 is CSARDRGLAGGTDPYEQYF. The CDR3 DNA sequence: TGCAGTGCTAGAGATCGAGGGCTAGCGGGGGGTACAGACCCCTACGAGCAGTACTTC.